Below, 26 T cell receptor beta chains from the same sample are listed, as sequenced in a study of beta chain features in type 1 diabetes. Study-wide results and limits: All four CD4+ subsets of Type 1 diabetes patients contained TCRB CDR3s that were moderately but significantly shorter.

TCRB transcripts that were expressed got sequenced, as all of the isolated RNA had been reverse transcribed. Produced via immunoSEQ multiplex PCR; TCRdb's table is partial and in-frame only. In the table there are around 150,000 clones, 10% to 13% of which are singletons. The antigens of these receptors remain unknown. Sample: central memory CD4+ T cells from blood. These receptors originate from a man aged 30-40 years with type 1 diabetes.

The chain has TRBV4-2 and TRBJ1-5; D is unclear. Trimming shortened V by 0 bases and J by 6 bases, and 6 bases separated the two germline ends. This CDR3 spans 13 amino acids. In germline, CDR1 is LGHNA, CDR2 YNFKEQ. CDR3 in DNA: TGTGCCAGCAGCCAAGATACGGGTCAGCCCCAGCATTTT. Encoded protein: CASSQDTGQPQHF.

This clone was seen a few times. This chain uses TRBV6-5 with TRBJ1-5; possibly TRBD1 for D (5 bases). Germline V lookup: CDR1 MNHEY, CDR2 SVGAGI. V was cut by 5 bases and J by 7 bases, with 12 bases left in between. There are 13 residues in the CDR3. The CDR3 here is CASSDGGMQPQHF. The CDR3 DNA reads TGTGCCAGCAGTGACGGGGGTATGCAGCCCCAGCATTTT.

This chain links TRBV7-2 with TRBJ1-1; D might be TRBD1 (5 bases). Germline V gene sequence: CDR1 SGHTA, CDR2 FQGNSA. CDR3 length equals 14 residues. Trimming pared 2 bases from V and 5 bases from J, leaving 12 bases between. In DNA form, the CDR3 reads TGTGCCAGCAGCTTACAATACAAGGGGACTGAAGCTTTCTTT. Its translation is CASSLQYKGTEAFF.

This chain links TRBV7-9 with TRBJ2-5; D possibly corresponds to TRBD1 (6 bases). Trimming removed 2 bases at V and 2 bases at J, with 15 bases between. Per germline, CDR1 SEHNR and CDR2 FQNEAQ (reference sequence). There are 16 residues in the CDR3. Here the CDR3 reads CASSLRTDRRQETQYF. The CDR3, as DNA: TGTGCCAGCAGCTTACGGACTGACAGGAGACAAGAGACCCAGTACTTC.

CDR3 nucleotides: TGTGCCAGCAGTTTAGGTAGGAGACCCAGTGGTGAAGCTTTCTTT. It yields the protein CASSLGRRPSGEAFF. V is TRBV28 and J is TRBJ1-1; D is unclear. Trimming left V 2 bases short and J 7 bases short, with 17 bases between. The germline gives CDR1 MDHEN, CDR2 SYDVKM. The CDR3 contains 15 residues.

In this sample, this clone turned up a few times. The V gene is TRBV7-3, the J gene TRBJ1-5, with unresolved D. This CDR3 has 16 amino acids. Between the trimmed V and J ends, which lost 2 bases and 6 bases, there was a span of 17 bases. Germline V CDR1 and CDR2: SGHTA, FQGTGA. The CDR3 sequence is CASSLAPTTQLQPQHF. CDR3 nucleotide sequence: TGTGCCAGCAGCTTAGCGCCTACGACACAGCTTCAGCCCCAGCATTTT.

This clone was observed a few times. This chain links TRBV29-1 with TRBJ2-2, with 7 bases aligning to TRBD1. The CDR3 is 15 residues long. V trimming: 4 bases; J trimming: 0 bases; junction bases outside the gene matches: 5. Germline lookup yields CDR1 SQVTM and CDR2 ANQGSEA. Here the CDR3 reads CSVVDRVTNTGELFF. As DNA, the CDR3 is TGCAGCGTTGTCGACAGGGTTACGAACACCGGGGAGCTGTTTTTT.

This clone was observed a few times. The chain carries TRBV2 and TRBJ1-5, with 10 bases matching TRBD1. Germline V gene sequence: CDR1 SNHLY, CDR2 FYNNEI. The junction had 2 bases not matched to a gene; V was cut back by 5 bases and J by 4 bases. CDR3 length: 14 amino acids. The CDR3, as DNA: TGTGCCAGCAGTTGGACAGGGGGAAATCAGCCCCAGCATTTT. It translates to CASSWTGGNQPQHF.

This clone was detected only a few times. The J gene is TRBJ2-7, the V gene TRBV5-4; D is possibly TRBD1 (6 bases). Trimming pared 2 bases from V and 6 bases from J, leaving 12 bases between. The germline V gene has CDR1 SGHNT and CDR2 YYREEE (reference sequence). This CDR3 is built from 13 residues. The DNA for the CDR3 is TGTGCCAGCAGCTTCGTAACAGGGTCCGAGCAGTACTTC. This gives the protein CASSFVTGSEQYF.

This clone turned up a few times. This chain links TRBV20-1 with TRBJ2-3, with 7 nucleotides matching TRBD1. Per the germline V gene, CDR1 is DFQATT and CDR2 is SNEGSKA (reference sequence). V gave up 6 bases and J gave up 6 bases; unmatched junction bases: 3. The CDR3 sequence is 11 residues long. CDR3 sequence: CSARGQDTQYF. DNA for the CDR3: TGCAGTGCCCGGGGACAGGATACGCAGTATTTT.

V is TRBV13 and J is TRBJ2-7, with 9 positions matching TRBD1. The length of the CDR3 is 16 residues. J gave up 3 bases and V 0 bases, and 6 bases lay outside the gene matches. Germline CDR1 and CDR2: PRHDT and FYEKMQ (reference sequence). CDR3: CASSLGQGALDYEQYF. CDR3 nucleotides: TGTGCCAGCAGCTTAGGACAGGGGGCACTTGACTACGAGCAGTACTTC.

This clone is a singleton in its sample. The CDR3 nucleotides are TGTGCCAGCATCTCGCCGGGACACGGCGTTTTATCGGGGACCCAGTACTTC. This encodes CASISPGHGVLSGTQYF. The genes are TRBV7-2 and TRBJ2-5; tentatively, D is TRBD1 (6 bases). Germline V CDR1 and CDR2: SGHTA, FQGNSA. The CDR3 has 17 residues. Trimming took off 7 bases at V and 7 bases at J, with 28 bases between the two ends. Full variable domain (missing parts from reference TRBV7-2 and TRBJ2-5): GAGVSQSPSNKVTEKGKDVELRCDPISGHTALYWYRQSLGQGLEFLIYFQGNSAPDKSGLPSDRFSAERTGGSVSTLTIQRTQQEDSAVYLCASISPGHGVLSGTQYFGPGTRLLVL.

V gene TRBV28 combines with J gene TRBJ2-7; 9 bases fit TRBD2. Germline assignment: CDR1 MDHEN and CDR2 SYDVKM. V trimming: 6 bases; J trimming: 4 bases; junction bases outside the gene matches: 16. This CDR3 region has 17 residues. The CDR3 coding sequence is TGTGCCAGCAGATACAGGTTTACAGCGGGAGGCTCATACGAGCAGTACTTC. It specifies CASRYRFTAGGSYEQYF. Looking up the rest from reference TRBV28 and TRBJ2-7 gives the full variable domain: DVKVTQSSRYLVKRTGEKVFLECVQDMDHENMFWYRQDPGLGLRLIYFSYDVKMKEKGDIPEGYSVSREKKERFSLILESASTNQTSMYLCASRYRFTAGGSYEQYFGPGTRLTVT.

The chain uses TRBV28 and TRBJ2-7; D is uncertain. Germline CDR1 MDHEN, CDR2 SYDVKM. CDR3 length equals 12 residues. V lost 8 bases and J lost 0, with 8 bases in between. In DNA form, the CDR3 reads TGTGCCAGCGGCCAGATCTCCTACGAGCAGTACTTC. It yields the protein CASGQISYEQYF.

This clone has a handful of counts. The chain couples TRBV28 to TRBJ2-1; D might be TRBD2 (6 bases). The V and J ends lost 6 bases and 1 base respectively, with 16 bases between them. The CDR3 is 16 amino acids. Germline V gene lookup returns CDR1 MDHEN and CDR2 SYDVKM. The CDR3 sequence is CASSLGSAGSYNEQFF. CDR3 nucleotides: TGTGCCAGCAGCCTCGGCTCAGCGGGTTCCTACAATGAGCAGTTCTTC.

In this sample, this clone turned up a few times. V and J are TRBV19 and TRBJ1-5, with a tentative D call TRBD1 (5 bases). This CDR3 has 14 residues. The V end lost 3 bases, the J end lost 10 bases, and 16 bases lay between the germline ends. CDR1 LNHDA and CDR2 SQIVND come from the germline V gene (reference sequence). The CDR3 region is CASSIPTATVPQHF. CDR3 nucleotides: TGTGCCAGTAGTATCCCGACAGCTACGGTCCCCCAGCATTTT.

V gene TRBV18 combines with J gene TRBJ2-3; 13 positions match TRBD2. CDR3 length equals 17 residues. In germline, CDR1 is KGHSH, CDR2 LQKENI. Trimming removed 6 bases from V and 5 bases from J; junction bases left unmatched: 11. CDR3 DNA sequence: TGTGCCAGCTCCCAACTCGCCGGGACTAGCGGGATAGATACGCAGTATTTT. Translating gives CASSQLAGTSGIDTQYF.

This clone was counted between two and nine times. The chain recombines TRBV6-5 with TRBJ1-1; possibly TRBD1 for D (5 bases). V lost 6 bases to trimming and J lost 1 base, with 9 bases between them. Per germline, CDR1 MNHEY and CDR2 SVGAGI. The CDR3 sequence is 13 residues long. The CDR3 DNA reads TGTGCCAGCAGCCCAAGGGGGAACACTGAAGCTTTCTTT. This encodes CASSPRGNTEAFF.

In this sample, this clone turned up a few times. The rearrangement links TRBV5-5 to TRBJ2-3; 14 bases agree with TRBD2. CDR3 length: 14 amino acids. V was pared by 4 bases and J by 8 bases, with 3 bases of the junction left unmatched. Germline V lookup: CDR1 SGHKS, CDR2 YYEKEE (reference sequence). The CDR3 sequence is CASSTTSGRATQYF. The CDR3 DNA is TGTGCCAGCAGCACGACTAGCGGGAGGGCTACGCAGTATTTT.

The gene calls are TRBV6-6 and TRBJ2-3; tentative D call: TRBD2 (6 bases). CDR1 MNHNY and CDR2 SVGAGI come from the germline V gene (reference sequence). CDR3 size: 16 residues. Trimming left V 0 bases short and J 5 bases short, with 15 bases between. The CDR3 sequence: CASSYSVGGNGDTQYF. DNA for the CDR3: TGTGCCAGCAGTTACTCCGTGGGAGGCAACGGAGATACGCAGTATTTT.

This clone was seen a few times. V gene TRBV18 combines with J gene TRBJ2-5, with 7 bases matching TRBD1. There are 13 residues in the CDR3. Per the germline V gene, CDR1 is KGHSH and CDR2 is LQKENI. V shed 8 bases and J 5 bases; nucleotides not matched to a gene: 8. CDR3 loop: CASSATGKETQYF. The CDR3 DNA follows: TGTGCCAGCAGCGCGACAGGGAAGGAGACCCAGTACTTC.

This clone was observed a few times. Other DNA variants within this sample encode the same CDR3. This chain links TRBV5-1 with TRBJ1-5, with no clear D. The CDR3 sequence is 15 residues long. V shed 0 bases and J shed 3 bases, with 10 bases lying between them. The V gene's germline CDR1 is SGHRS and CDR2 YFSETQ. Written as DNA, the CDR3 is TGCGCCAGCAGCTTGGCCGGGAGTGCCAATCAGCCCCAGCATTTT. Translating gives CASSLAGSANQPQHF.

This clone has only one observation. A read error may produce the germline difference seen at one junction end. Within the sample, other DNA sequences also encode this same CDR3. The chain combines TRBV4-2 with TRBJ2-7, with a possible D match to TRBD2 (6 bases). Germline CDR1 and CDR2: LGHNA and YNFKEQ. This CDR3 spans 17 amino acids. The CDR3 loop is CASSQETGGRYDYEQYF. In nucleotides, the CDR3 is TGTGCCAGCAGTCAAGAGACCGGAGGGCGTTATGACTACGAGCAGTACTTC.

The rearrangement joins TRBV6-5 to TRBJ2-7; D is unclear. V lost 0 bases to trimming and J lost 7 bases, with 19 bases between them. CDR3 length: 16 amino acids. Per the germline V gene, CDR1 is MNHEY and CDR2 is SVGAGI. CDR3 coding DNA: TGTGCCAGCAGTTACTCCCTCACGTCTTTCCTACGGGAGCAGTACTTC. Translation gives CASSYSLTSFLREQYF.

V and J are TRBV29-1 and TRBJ2-2, with 11 bases that match TRBD1. This CDR3 spans 15 amino acids. V shed 5 bases, J shed 6 bases, and the junction held 8 bases outside the gene matches. Germline V gives CDR1 SQVTM, CDR2 ANQGSEA. The CDR3 reads CSVPRTGGDAGELFF. CDR3 bases: TGCAGCGTTCCCAGGACAGGGGGCGATGCCGGGGAGCTGTTTTTT.

There are a few counts of this clone. This chain connects TRBV14 to TRBJ2-7, with a possible D match to TRBD2 (5 bases). V was shortened by 5 bases and J by 4 bases, with 12 bases between the two germline ends. The CDR3 is 13 residues long. CDR1 is SGHDN, CDR2 FVKESK, per germline. The DNA for the CDR3 is TGTGCCAGCAGCTCCGGGAATCTATACGAGCAGTACTTC. It specifies CASSSGNLYEQYF. The full variable domain, with the rest looked up from reference TRBV14 and TRBJ2-7, is EAGVTQFPSHSVIEKGQTVTLRCDPISGHDNLYWYRRVMGKEIKFLLHFVKESKQDESGMPNNRFLAERTGGTYSTLKVQPAELEDSGVYFCASSSGNLYEQYFGPGTRLTVT.